This T cell receptor beta chain was profiled in a study of shared clonotypes between healthy human individuals. About the research overall: The plates for each donor numbered three CD4 naive, three CD4 memory, two CD8 naive and one CD8 memory.

As to this clone: Its antigen remains unidentified. Other DNA sequences in this sample translate to the same CDR3.

Study-wide results and limits: Since donors were few, the genetic and exposure-history diversity represented was limited.

The germline V gene has CDR1 MNHEY and CDR2 SMNVEV (reference sequence). This CDR3 has 13 residues. The junction had 5 bases not matched to a gene; V was cut back by 6 bases and J by 3 bases. Terminally differentiated effector memory CD45RA+ cells were excluded by CCR7 positive selection of CD45RO-negative cells. The study drew all its donors from Caucasian adults living in Nashville, Tennessee. The assay was immunoSEQ multiplex PCR, and TCRdb's table has in-frame clones only and misses some. Found here are about 820,000 clones, 90% to 95% of them singletons; the top ten hold about 25%. This chain links TRBV27 with TRBJ2-7; 7 bases are shared with TRBD1. The material sequenced was naive CD8+ T cells sorted from blood. The sequence came from a young man in good health. The CDR3 region has the DNA TGTGCCAGCAGCACTTCAGGGGGCTACGAGCAGTACTTC. Translated, it gives CASSTSGGYEQYF.